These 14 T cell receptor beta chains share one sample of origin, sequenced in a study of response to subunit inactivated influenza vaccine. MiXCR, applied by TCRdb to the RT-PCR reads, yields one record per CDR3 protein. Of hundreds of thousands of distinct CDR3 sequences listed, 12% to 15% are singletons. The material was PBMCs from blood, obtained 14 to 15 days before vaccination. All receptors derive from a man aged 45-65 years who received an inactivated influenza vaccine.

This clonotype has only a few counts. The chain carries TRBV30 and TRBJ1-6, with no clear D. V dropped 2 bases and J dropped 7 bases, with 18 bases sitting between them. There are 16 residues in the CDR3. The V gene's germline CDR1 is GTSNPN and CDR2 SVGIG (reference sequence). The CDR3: CAWSRGLWEANSPLHF. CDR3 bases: TGTGCCTGGAGTCGTGGACTCTGGGAAGCGAATTCACCCCTCCACTTT.

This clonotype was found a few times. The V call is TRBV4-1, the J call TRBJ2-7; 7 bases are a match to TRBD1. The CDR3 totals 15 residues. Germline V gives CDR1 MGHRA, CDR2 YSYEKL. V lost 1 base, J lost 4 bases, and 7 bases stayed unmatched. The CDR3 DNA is TGCGCCAGCAGCCAAGGTGACAGGGACGTTTACGAGCAGTACTTC. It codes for CASSQGDRDVYEQYF.

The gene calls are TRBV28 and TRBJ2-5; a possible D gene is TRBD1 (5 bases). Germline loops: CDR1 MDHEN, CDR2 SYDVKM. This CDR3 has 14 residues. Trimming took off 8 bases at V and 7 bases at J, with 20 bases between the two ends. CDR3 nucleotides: TGTGCCAGCGGCCCCGGGCCTGACCAGGGGACCCAGTACTTC. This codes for CASGPGPDQGTQYF.

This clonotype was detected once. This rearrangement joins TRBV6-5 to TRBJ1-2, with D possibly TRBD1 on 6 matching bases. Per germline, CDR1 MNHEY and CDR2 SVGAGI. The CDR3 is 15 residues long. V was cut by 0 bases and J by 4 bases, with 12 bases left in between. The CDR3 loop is CASSYSAGAPYGYTF. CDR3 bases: TGTGCCAGCAGTTACTCGGCAGGGGCCCCCTATGGCTACACCTTC.

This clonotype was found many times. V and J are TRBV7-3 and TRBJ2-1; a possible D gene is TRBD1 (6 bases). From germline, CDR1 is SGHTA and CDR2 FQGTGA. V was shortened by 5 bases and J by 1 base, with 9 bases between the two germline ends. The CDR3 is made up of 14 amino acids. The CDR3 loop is CASSQGTSYNEQFF. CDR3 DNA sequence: TGTGCCAGCAGCCAGGGGACGTCCTACAATGAGCAGTTCTTC.

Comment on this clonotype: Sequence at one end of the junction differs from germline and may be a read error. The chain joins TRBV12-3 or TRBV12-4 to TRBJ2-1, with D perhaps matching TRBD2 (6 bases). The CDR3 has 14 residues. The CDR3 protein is CASSLASAYNEQFF. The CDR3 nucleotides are TGTGCCAGCAGTCTAGCTAGCGCCTACAATGAGCAGTTCTTC.

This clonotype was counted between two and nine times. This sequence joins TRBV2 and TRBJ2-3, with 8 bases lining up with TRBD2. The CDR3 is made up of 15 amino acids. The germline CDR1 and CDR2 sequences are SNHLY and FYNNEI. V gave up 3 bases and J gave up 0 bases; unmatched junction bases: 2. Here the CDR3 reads CASSDQRGSTDTQYF. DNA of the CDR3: TGTGCCAGCAGTGACCAGCGGGGGAGCACAGATACGCAGTATTTT. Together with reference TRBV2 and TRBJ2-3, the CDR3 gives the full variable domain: EPEVTQTPSHQVTQMGQEVILRCVPISNHLYFYWYRQILGQKVEFLVSFYNNEISEKSEIFDDQFSVERPDGSNFTLKIRSTKLEDSAMYFCASSDQRGSTDTQYFGPGTRLTVL.

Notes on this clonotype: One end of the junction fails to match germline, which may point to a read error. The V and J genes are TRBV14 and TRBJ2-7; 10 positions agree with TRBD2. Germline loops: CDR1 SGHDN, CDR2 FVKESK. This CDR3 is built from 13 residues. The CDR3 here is CASSETSGYGQYF. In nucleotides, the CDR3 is TGTGCCAGCAGCGAGACTAGCGGGTACGGGCAGTACTTC.

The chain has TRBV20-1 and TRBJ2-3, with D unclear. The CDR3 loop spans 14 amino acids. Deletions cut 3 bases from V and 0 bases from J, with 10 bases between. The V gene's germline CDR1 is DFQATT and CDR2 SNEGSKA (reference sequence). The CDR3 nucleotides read TGCAGTGCTAGGACGGTTTCTAGCACAGATACGCAGTATTTT. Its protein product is CSARTVSSTDTQYF.

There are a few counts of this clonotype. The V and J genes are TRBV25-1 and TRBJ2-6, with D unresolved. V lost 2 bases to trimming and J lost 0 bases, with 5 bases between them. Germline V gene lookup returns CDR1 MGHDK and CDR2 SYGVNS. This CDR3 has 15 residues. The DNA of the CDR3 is TGTGCCAGCAGTGAACAACACTCTGGGGCCAACGTCCTGACTTTC. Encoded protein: CASSEQHSGANVLTF.

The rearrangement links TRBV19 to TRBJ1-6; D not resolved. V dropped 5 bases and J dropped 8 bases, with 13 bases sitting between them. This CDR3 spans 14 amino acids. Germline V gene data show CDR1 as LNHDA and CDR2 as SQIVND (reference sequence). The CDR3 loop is CASSVDLRDSPLHF. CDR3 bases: TGTGCCAGTAGTGTGGACCTAAGGGATTCACCCCTCCACTTT. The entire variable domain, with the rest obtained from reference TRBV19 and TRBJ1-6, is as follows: DGGITQSPKYLFRKEGQNVTLSCEQNLNHDAMYWYRQDPGQGLRLIYYSQIVNDFQKGDIAEGYSVSREKKESFPLTVTSAQKNPTAFYLCASSVDLRDSPLHFGNGTRLTVT.

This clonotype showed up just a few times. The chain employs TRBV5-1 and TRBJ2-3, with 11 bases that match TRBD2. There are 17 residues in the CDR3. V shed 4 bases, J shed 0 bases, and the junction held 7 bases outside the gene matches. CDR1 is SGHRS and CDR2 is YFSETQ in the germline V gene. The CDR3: CASSLGTSGASTDTQYF. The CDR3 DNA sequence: TGCGCCAGCAGCCTAGGGACTAGCGGAGCCAGCACAGATACGCAGTATTTT.

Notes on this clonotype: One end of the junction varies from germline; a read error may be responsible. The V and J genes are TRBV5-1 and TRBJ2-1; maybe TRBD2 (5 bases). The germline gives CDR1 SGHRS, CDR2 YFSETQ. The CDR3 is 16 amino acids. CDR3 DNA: TGCGCCAGCAGCTTAAGGACGGGAAGCTCCTACAATGGGCAGTTCTTC. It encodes CASSLRTGSSYNGQFF.

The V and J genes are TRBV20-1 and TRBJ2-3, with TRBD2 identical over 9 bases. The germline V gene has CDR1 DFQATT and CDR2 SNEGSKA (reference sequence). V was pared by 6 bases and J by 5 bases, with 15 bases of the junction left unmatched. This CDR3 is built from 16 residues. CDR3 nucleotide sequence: TGCAGTGCGCGGACTAGCGCTCCGGGGGGAATAGATACGCAGTATTTT. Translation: CSARTSAPGGIDTQYF.